One and the same sample provided the 17 T cell receptor beta chains below, sequenced in a study of tumor-infiltrating lymphocytes in primary liver carcinoma. Extraction also yielded germline DNA, while blood RNA was obtained from unsorted whole blood. TCR beta cDNA was made from approximately 540 ng total RNA with a constant-region primer. A slightly modified ARM-PCR protocol with three nested multiplex PCR rounds produced these TCR beta libraries. Use of TRBV1-TRBV30 forward primers with a C-beta reverse primer characterized the first two PCR rounds, which lasted around 10 cycles each. TCRdb called the multiplex PCR reads again in MiXCR, with one record for every CDR3 protein. The sample includes 330,000 or so distinct CDR3 sequences, approximately 65% seen only once; the top ten take about 6.3%. The source material was peripheral blood. These receptors all come from a man in his forties or fifties with primary liver carcinoma and hepatitis B virus infection.

The gene calls are TRBV29-1 and TRBJ1-3, with D unresolved. Germline CDR1 is SQVTM and CDR2 is ANQGSEA. CDR3 length: 14 amino acids. The V end was cut by 3 bases, the J end by 4 bases, with 13 bases between. In nucleotides, the CDR3 is TGCAGCGTTGACGGCGAGCCTAGGGGAAACACCATATATTTT. Translating it yields CSVDGEPRGNTIYF. Using reference TRBV29-1 and TRBJ1-3 for the parts outside the CDR3, the full variable domain is SAVISQKPSRDICQRGTSLTIQCQVDSQVTMMFWYRQQPGQSLTLIATANQGSEATYESGFVIDKFPISRPNLTFSTLTVSNMSPEDSSIYLCSVDGEPRGNTIYFGEGSWLTVV.

As concerns this clonotype: This may arise from a read error, as a much more abundant clone is one base away. The chain is built from TRBV6-2 or TRBV6-3 and TRBJ2-2, with a weak D call TRBD1 (7 bases). Germline values: CDR1 MNHEY, CDR2 SVGEGT. The CDR3 is 16 residues long. The CDR3 region is CANSYYPGGFTGELFF. The CDR3 nucleotides read TGTGCCAACAGTTACTATCCAGGGGGGTTCACCGGGGAGCTGTTTTTT.

For this clonotype: One end of the junction varies from germline; a read error may be responsible. The genes are TRBV11-2 and TRBJ2-1; D call uncertain. This CDR3 region has 15 residues. Germline V gene lookup returns CDR1 SGHAT and CDR2 FQNNGV. CDR3 sequence: CVSSLMHQQYNEQFF. Written as DNA, the CDR3 is TGTGTCAGCAGCTTAATGCACCAGCAGTACAATGAGCAGTTCTTC.

Points on this clonotype: A much more abundant neighbour one base away suggests this may be a read error. The chain recombines TRBV4-2 with TRBJ1-1; possible D gene TRBD1, 6 bases. V lost 3 bases, J lost 1 base, and 9 bases lay in between. The CDR3 extends over 14 amino acids. The germline gives CDR1 LGHNA, CDR2 YNFKEQ. CDR3 coding DNA: TGTGCCAGCAGCCACACGACAGGGAACACTGAAGCTTTCTTT. Translating gives CASSHTTGNTEAFF.

This clonotype showed up just once. The junction departs from germline at one end; a sequencing error may be responsible. The chain carries TRBV10-2 and TRBJ2-1, with 10 nucleotides matching TRBD2. The CDR3 has 15 amino acids. CDR1 WSHSY and CDR2 SAAADI come from the germline V gene. The chain's CDR3 is CANSVQRGGPDEQFF. In DNA, the CDR3 is TGCGCCAACAGTGTCCAGCGGGGGGGGCCGGATGAGCAGTTCTTC.

Concerning this clonotype itself: This may come from a read error, since a much larger clone is one base off. V is TRBV6-6 and J is TRBJ1-5, with TRBD1 matching 8 bases. Per the germline V gene, CDR1 is MNHNY and CDR2 is SVGAGI (reference sequence). The CDR3 sequence is 15 residues long. This CDR3 is CTSSSPSRGHQPQHF. The CDR3 bases are TGTACCAGCAGTTCCCCGAGCAGGGGGCACCAGCCCCAGCATTTT.

Notes on this clonotype: This could be a read error, since a much larger clone is one nucleotide away. The chain carries TRBV6-2 or TRBV6-3 and TRBJ2-1; 7 positions match TRBD1. Germline lookup yields CDR1 MNHEY and CDR2 SVGEGT. The CDR3 spans 12 residues. The CDR3 DNA reads TGTGGCAGCAGTGACAGGGTCGATGAGCAGTTCTTC. Residues: CGSSDRVDEQFF.

This clonotype was detected only a few times. The rearrangement links TRBV6-2 or TRBV6-3 to TRBJ2-6, with TRBD2 matching over 7 bases. The CDR3 spans 16 residues. Unmatched junction bases numbered 5, after V lost 6 bases and J lost 0 bases. Germline CDR1 is MNHEY and CDR2 is SVGEGT. The CDR3 protein is CASRGEGSSGANVLTF. The CDR3, as DNA: TGTGCCAGCAGGGGGGAGGGTAGCTCTGGGGCCAACGTCCTGACTTTC.

Ten or more counts support this clonotype. The rearrangement uses TRBV11-3 and TRBJ2-2, with 9 bases fitting TRBD2. Trimming took 5 bases from V and 1 from J; bases not matched to a gene: 14. This CDR3 region has 19 residues. Per the germline V gene, CDR1 is SGHNT and CDR2 is YENEEA. DNA of the CDR3: TGTGCCAGCAGCCTGACCGACCGCATTAGCGGGGGGAACACCGGGGAGCTGTTTTTT. It codes for CASSLTDRISGGNTGELFF.

This clonotype was seen only a few times. This chain links TRBV5-6 with TRBJ2-1, with a tentative D call TRBD1 (7 bases). Trimming removed 0 bases from V and 8 bases from J, with 12 bases in between. Germline V gives CDR1 SGHDT, CDR2 YYEEEE. The CDR3 consists of 14 residues. The CDR3 DNA reads TGTGCCAGCAGCTTGGAAACAGGGGACTATGAGCAGTTCTTC. This codes for CASSLETGDYEQFF.

With regard to this clonotype: The CDR3 does not end in the conserved phenylalanine or tryptophan, so this is likely a read error. This chain uses TRBV5-5 with TRBJ2-7; no definite D call. The CDR3 extends over 13 amino acids. Between the trimmed V and J ends, which lost 5 bases and 2 bases, there was a span of 11 bases. Germline CDR1 SGHKS, CDR2 YYEKEE (reference sequence). Written as DNA, the CDR3 is TGTGCCAGCAGTTTGATCTCGGCCTACGAGCAGTACTCC. As protein: CASSLISAYEQYS.

For this clonotype: Being one base from a much bigger clone, this may be a read error. This chain connects TRBV11-2 to TRBJ2-3; possibly TRBD2 for D (5 bases). CDR1 and CDR2 from the germline V gene are SGHAT and FQNNGV. V lost 1 base to trimming and J lost 1 base, with 9 bases between them. The CDR3 has 15 residues. The CDR3 sequence is CASSLGSDCTDTQYF. The CDR3 coding sequence is TGTGCCAGCAGCTTAGGTAGCGACTGCACAGATACGCAGTATTTT. The full variable domain, with the rest looked up from reference TRBV11-2 and TRBJ2-3, is EAGVAQSPRYKIIEKRQSVAFWCNPISGHATLYWYQQILGQGPKLLIQFQNNGVVDDSQLPKDRFSAERLKGVDSTLKIQPAKLEDSAVYLCASSLGSDCTDTQYFGPGTRLTVL.

The chain links TRBV6-5 to TRBJ1-1; 7 positions match TRBD1. With V trimmed by 5 bases and J by 1 base, 4 bases remained unmatched. Germline V CDR1 and CDR2: MNHEY, SVGAGI. There are 14 residues in the CDR3. The CDR3 loop is CASSQTGRNTEAFF. The CDR3 coding sequence is TGTGCCAGCAGTCAGACAGGGCGGAACACTGAAGCTTTCTTT.

The chain has TRBV5-1 and TRBJ2-3, with 9 bases fitting TRBD2. Germline trimming cut 6 bases from V and 3 bases from J; bases unmatched to any gene: 5. The CDR3 extends over 14 amino acids. CDR1 and CDR2 from the germline V gene are SGHRS and YFSETQ. The CDR3 DNA sequence: TGCGCCAGCAAGATAGCGGGAGTGACAGATACGCAGTATTTT. It specifies CASKIAGVTDTQYF.

The chain joins TRBV6-5 to TRBJ2-5; D is unclear. This CDR3 contains 15 residues. CDR1 MNHEY and CDR2 SVGAGI come from the germline V gene. The V gene lost 0 bases and the J gene lost 5 bases, with 13 bases spanning the gap. DNA of the CDR3: TGTGCCAGCAGTTACTCCGGGCGGAAAGGGGAGACCCAGTACTTC. It yields the protein CASSYSGRKGETQYF.

The chain recombines TRBV6-2 or TRBV6-3 with TRBJ1-4; possibly TRBD1 for D (6 bases). Germline CDR1 reads MNHEY; CDR2 reads SVGEGT. The CDR3 loop spans 12 amino acids. Deletions cut 6 bases from V and 16 bases from J, with 18 bases between. CDR3 sequence: CASSLAGVIQFF. The CDR3 nucleotides are TGTGCCAGCAGCTTAGCAGGGGTGATCCAGTTTTTT.

Comments on this clonotype: This could be a read error, since a much larger clone is one nucleotide away. This chain uses TRBV6-5 with TRBJ2-3, with TRBD1 as a possible D gene (5 bases). The CDR3 covers 16 residues. CDR1 is MNHEY, CDR2 SVGAGI, per germline. CDR3 residues: CDSSWAGSVATDTQYF. Here the CDR3 DNA reads TGTGACAGCAGTTGGGCAGGGTCGGTGGCCACAGATACGCAGTATTTT.